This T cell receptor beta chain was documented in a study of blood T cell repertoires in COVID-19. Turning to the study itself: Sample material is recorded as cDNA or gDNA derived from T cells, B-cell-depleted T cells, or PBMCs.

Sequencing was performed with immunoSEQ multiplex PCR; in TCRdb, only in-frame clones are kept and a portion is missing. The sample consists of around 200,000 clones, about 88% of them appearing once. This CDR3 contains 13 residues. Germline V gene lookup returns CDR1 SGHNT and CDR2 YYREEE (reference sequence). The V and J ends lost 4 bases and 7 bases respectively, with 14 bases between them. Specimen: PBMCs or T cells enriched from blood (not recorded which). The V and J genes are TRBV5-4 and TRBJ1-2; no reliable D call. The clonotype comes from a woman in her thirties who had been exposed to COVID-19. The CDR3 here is CASSPSRRGGYTF. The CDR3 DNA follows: TGTGCCAGCAGCCCCTCCCGCCGGGGTGGCTACACCTTC.